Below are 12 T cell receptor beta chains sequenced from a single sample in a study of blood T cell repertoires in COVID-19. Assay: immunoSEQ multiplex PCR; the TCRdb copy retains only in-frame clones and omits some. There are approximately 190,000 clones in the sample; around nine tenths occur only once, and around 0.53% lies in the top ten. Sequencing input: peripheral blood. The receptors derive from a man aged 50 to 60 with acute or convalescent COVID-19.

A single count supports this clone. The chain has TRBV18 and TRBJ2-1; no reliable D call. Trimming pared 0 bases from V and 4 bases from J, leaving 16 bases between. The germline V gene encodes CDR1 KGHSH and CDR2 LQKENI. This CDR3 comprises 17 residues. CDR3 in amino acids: CASSPPDERLSYNEQFF. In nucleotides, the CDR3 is TGTGCCAGCTCACCACCGGATGAGAGACTCTCATACAATGAGCAGTTCTTC. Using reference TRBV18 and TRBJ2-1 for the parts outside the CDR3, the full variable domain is NAGVMQNPRHLVRRRGQEARLRCSPMKGHSHVYWYRQLPEEGLKFMVYLQKENIIDESGMPKERFSAEFPKEGPSILRIQQVVRGDSAAYFCASSPPDERLSYNEQFFGPGTRLTVL.

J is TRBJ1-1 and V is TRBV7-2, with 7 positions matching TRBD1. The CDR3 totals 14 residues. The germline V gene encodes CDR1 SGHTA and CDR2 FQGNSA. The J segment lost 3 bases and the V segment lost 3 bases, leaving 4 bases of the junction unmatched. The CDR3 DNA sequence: TGTGCCAGCAGCTTCAGGGGGTCGGACACTGAAGCTTTCTTT. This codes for CASSFRGSDTEAFF.

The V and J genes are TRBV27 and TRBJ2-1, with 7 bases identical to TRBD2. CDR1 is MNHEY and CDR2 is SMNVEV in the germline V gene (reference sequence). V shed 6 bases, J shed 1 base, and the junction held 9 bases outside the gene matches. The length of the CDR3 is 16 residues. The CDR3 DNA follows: TGTGCCAGCAGCTCCGGACTAGAAAAATCCTACAATGAGCAGTTCTTC. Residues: CASSSGLEKSYNEQFF.

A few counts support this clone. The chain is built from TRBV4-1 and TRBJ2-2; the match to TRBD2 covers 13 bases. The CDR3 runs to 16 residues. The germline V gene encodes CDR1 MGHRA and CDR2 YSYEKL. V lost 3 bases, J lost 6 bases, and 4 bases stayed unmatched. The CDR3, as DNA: TGCGCCAGCAGCCACGGACTAGCGGGAGTTTCCGGGGAGCTGTTTTTT. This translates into CASSHGLAGVSGELFF.

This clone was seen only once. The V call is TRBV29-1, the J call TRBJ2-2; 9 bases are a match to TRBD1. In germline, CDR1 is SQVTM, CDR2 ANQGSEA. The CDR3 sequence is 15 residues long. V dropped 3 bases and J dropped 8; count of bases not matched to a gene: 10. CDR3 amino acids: CSVEGQGGSVGELFF. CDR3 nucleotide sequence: TGCAGCGTTGAGGGACAGGGCGGTTCAGTAGGGGAGCTGTTTTTT.

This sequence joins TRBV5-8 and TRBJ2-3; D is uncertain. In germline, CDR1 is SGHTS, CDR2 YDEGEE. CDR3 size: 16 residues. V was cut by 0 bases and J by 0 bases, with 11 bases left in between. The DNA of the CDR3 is TGTGCCAGCAGCTTGGTTCGCACGACTAGCACAGATACGCAGTATTTT. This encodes CASSLVRTTSTDTQYF.

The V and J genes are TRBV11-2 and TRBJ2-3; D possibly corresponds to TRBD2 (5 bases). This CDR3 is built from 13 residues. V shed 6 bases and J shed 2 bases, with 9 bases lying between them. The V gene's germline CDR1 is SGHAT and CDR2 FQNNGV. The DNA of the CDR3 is TGTGCCAGCAGTCCTAGCACCACAGATACGCAGTATTTT. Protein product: CASSPSTTDTQYF.

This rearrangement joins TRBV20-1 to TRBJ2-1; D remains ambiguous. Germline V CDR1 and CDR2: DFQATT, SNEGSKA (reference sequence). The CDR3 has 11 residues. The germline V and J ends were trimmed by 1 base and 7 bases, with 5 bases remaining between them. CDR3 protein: CSARVQNEQFF. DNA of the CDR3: TGCAGTGCTAGAGTTCAGAATGAGCAGTTCTTC.

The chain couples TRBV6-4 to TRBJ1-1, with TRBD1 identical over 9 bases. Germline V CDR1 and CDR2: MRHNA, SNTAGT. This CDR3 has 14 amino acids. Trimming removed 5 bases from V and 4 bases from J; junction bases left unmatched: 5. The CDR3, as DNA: TGTGCCAGCAGTCGGGACAGGGAAGCCACTGAAGCTTTCTTT. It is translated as CASSRDREATEAFF.

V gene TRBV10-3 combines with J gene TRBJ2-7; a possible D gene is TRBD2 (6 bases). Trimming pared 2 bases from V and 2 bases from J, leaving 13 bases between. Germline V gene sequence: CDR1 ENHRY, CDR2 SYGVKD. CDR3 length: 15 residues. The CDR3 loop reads CAISEGRGEAYEQYV. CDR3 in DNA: TGTGCCATCAGTGAGGGGAGAGGGGAGGCCTACGAGCAGTACGTC.

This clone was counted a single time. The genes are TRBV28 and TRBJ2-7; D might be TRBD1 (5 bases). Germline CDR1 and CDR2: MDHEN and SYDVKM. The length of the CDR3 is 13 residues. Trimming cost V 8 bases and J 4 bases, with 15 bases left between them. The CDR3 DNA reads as TGTGCCAGCCTACCCGGCCAGGGTTACGAGCAGTACTTC. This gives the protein CASLPGQGYEQYF.

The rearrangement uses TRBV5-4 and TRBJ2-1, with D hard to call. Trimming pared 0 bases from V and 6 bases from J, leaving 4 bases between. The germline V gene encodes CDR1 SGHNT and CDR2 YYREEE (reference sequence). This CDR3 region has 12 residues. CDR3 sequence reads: CASSLAGNEQFF. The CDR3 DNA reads TGTGCCAGCAGCTTGGCCGGCAATGAGCAGTTCTTC.